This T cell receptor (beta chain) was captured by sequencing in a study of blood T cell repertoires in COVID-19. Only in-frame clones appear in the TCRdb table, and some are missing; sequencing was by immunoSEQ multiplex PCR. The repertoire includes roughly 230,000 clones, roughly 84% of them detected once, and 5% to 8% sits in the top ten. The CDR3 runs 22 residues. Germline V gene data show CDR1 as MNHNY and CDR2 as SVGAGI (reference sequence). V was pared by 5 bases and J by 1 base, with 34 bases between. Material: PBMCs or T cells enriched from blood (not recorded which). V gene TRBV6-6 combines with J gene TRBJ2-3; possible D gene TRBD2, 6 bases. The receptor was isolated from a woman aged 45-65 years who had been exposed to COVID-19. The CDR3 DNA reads TGTGCCAGCAGTCCCCCGGGTTACGGTAGCGGAACCCATACGAAGCGCACAGATACGCAGTATTTT. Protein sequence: CASSPPGYGSGTHTKRTDTQYF.